This T cell receptor beta chain appears in the sequencing data of a study of T cell responses to AZD1222 COVID-19 vaccine. Across the whole study: Pooled together were second doses at about 4 or about 12 weeks.

To note about this clone: Its antigen is not known.

TCRdb keeps only in-frame clones here, not all; method: immunoSEQ multiplex PCR. Of around 140,000 clones listed, around 89% are singletons. Germline lookup yields CDR1 LGHDT and CDR2 YNNKEL (reference sequence). V was cut by 0 bases and J by 2 bases, with 11 bases left in between. This CDR3 is 16 amino acids long. Findings and caveats of the study: The donor group comprised mostly white British people and more females; the analysis possibly underestimated clonal diversity. The study found Spike-specific TCR breadth and depth rose after two AZD1222 doses.

This receptor was obtained from an adult in good health. The rearrangement links TRBV3-1 (or the pseudogene TRBV3-2) to TRBJ2-1; D is possibly TRBD2 (5 bases). The sequencing used peripheral blood, collected on day 0 of AZD1222 vaccination. The CDR3 DNA sequence: TGTGCCAGCAGCCAAGATAGGACTCGGGCCTACAATGAGCAGTTCTTC. It yields the protein CASSQDRTRAYNEQFF.